One sample yielded the 20 T cell receptor beta chains listed below, sequenced in a study of blood T cell repertoires in COVID-19. Data came from immunoSEQ multiplex PCR; TCRdb stores just in-frame clones and leaves some out. This sample has 210,000 or so clones, with roughly nine tenths found just once. The sample was PBMCs or T cells enriched from blood (not recorded which). All receptors derive from a woman aged 45-60 years in a cohort exposed to, infected with or recovered from COVID-19 (not recorded which).

V is TRBV2 and J is TRBJ1-5; a possible D gene is TRBD1 (5 bases). Germline CDR1 is SNHLY and CDR2 is FYNNEI. Trimming removed 8 bases from V and 7 bases from J, with 27 bases in between. The CDR3 loop spans 17 amino acids. CDR3 region: CASSSGGKWDSGQPQHF. The CDR3 nucleotides read TGTGCCAGCTCCTCGGGGGGGAAATGGGACTCAGGGCAGCCCCAGCATTTT.

The rearrangement uses TRBV7-2 and TRBJ1-3; no firm D call. V dropped 5 bases and J dropped 5 bases, with 7 bases sitting between them. The V gene's germline CDR1 is SGHTA and CDR2 FQGNSA. The CDR3 contains 12 residues. The CDR3 nucleotides are TGTGCCAGCAGCCCACAACGAAACACCATATATTTT. It translates to CASSPQRNTIYF.

The chain recombines TRBV6-5 with TRBJ1-3, with TRBD1 matching over 7 bases. Per the germline V gene, CDR1 is MNHEY and CDR2 is SVGAGI. This CDR3 has 13 amino acids. The J segment lost 3 bases and the V segment lost 8 bases, leaving 4 bases of the junction unmatched. CDR3 sequence: CASGTVSGNTIYF. The DNA of the CDR3 is TGTGCCAGCGGGACAGTCAGTGGAAACACCATATATTTT.

The chain has TRBV11-2 and TRBJ1-6; D unclear. Trimming left V 5 bases short and J 8 bases short, with 16 bases between. The length of the CDR3 is 15 residues. Germline lookup yields CDR1 SGHAT and CDR2 FQNNGV. The CDR3 is CASSLMTRGDSPLHF. For the CDR3, the DNA is TGTGCCAGCAGCCTAATGACCCGGGGAGATTCACCCCTCCACTTT.

Only one count was recorded for this clone. The CDR3 DNA reads as TGTGCCAGCAGCCAACGAGTTGACTACGAGCAGTACTTC. Protein: CASSQRVDYEQYF. V and J are TRBV4-2 and TRBJ2-7; D uncertain. CDR3 length equals 13 residues. Looked up from germline, CDR1 is LGHNA and CDR2 is YNFKEQ. The V end was cut by 2 bases, the J end by 3 bases, with 8 bases between.

The chain employs TRBV9 and TRBJ1-1, with TRBD1 matching over 9 bases. The V segment lost 0 bases and the J segment 4 bases; nucleotides outside the gene matches: 7. The length of the CDR3 is 16 residues. Per germline, CDR1 SGDLS and CDR2 YYNGEE. The CDR3 spells CASSVGGRTGVTEAFF. The CDR3 bases are TGTGCCAGCAGCGTAGGAGGGAGGACAGGGGTCACTGAAGCTTTCTTT.

The chain links TRBV9 to TRBJ2-3; tentatively, D is TRBD2 (7 bases). The CDR3 totals 16 residues. Between the trimmed V and J ends, which lost 0 bases and 2 bases, there was a span of 13 bases. The germline V gene encodes CDR1 SGDLS and CDR2 YYNGEE. In DNA form, the CDR3 reads TGTGCCAGCAGCGTAGTGGGCGGGGGCTTCACAGATACGCAGTATTTT. It is translated as CASSVVGGGFTDTQYF.

The chain joins TRBV5-1 to TRBJ1-3; no definite D call. There are 13 residues in the CDR3. Trimming removed 2 bases at V and 4 bases at J, with 7 bases between. The germline V gene has CDR1 SGHRS and CDR2 YFSETQ. The CDR3 here is CASSFGGGNTIYF. The CDR3 DNA reads TGCGCCAGCAGCTTCGGCGGAGGAAACACCATATATTTT.

This rearrangement joins TRBV5-8 to TRBJ2-1; possible D gene TRBD1, 6 bases. Germline V lookup: CDR1 SGHTS, CDR2 YDEGEE. Trimming removed 5 bases at V and 2 bases at J, with 20 bases between. CDR3 length: 17 residues. The CDR3 protein is CASRSPQGPYTYNEQFF. For the CDR3, the DNA is TGTGCCAGCAGGTCTCCCCAGGGGCCCTACACCTACAATGAGCAGTTCTTC.

The chain carries TRBV19 and TRBJ1-5, with 7 bases matching TRBD1. V lost 3 bases to trimming and J lost 3 bases; unmatched junction nucleotides: 5. The CDR3 covers 15 residues. In germline, CDR1 is LNHDA, CDR2 SQIVND (reference sequence). The CDR3 protein is CASSIQGGDNQPQHF. CDR3 DNA: TGTGCCAGTAGTATTCAAGGGGGCGACAATCAGCCCCAGCATTTT.

The J gene is TRBJ1-6, the V gene TRBV7-2; perhaps TRBD1 as D (5 bases). The CDR3 covers 16 residues. Germline V gives CDR1 SGHTA, CDR2 FQGNSA. V lost 2 bases, J lost 6 bases, and 14 bases lay in between. In nucleotides, the CDR3 is TGTGCCAGCAGCTTATTGTTCGGGGGACGTAATTCACCCCTCCACTTT. Protein product: CASSLLFGGRNSPLHF.

The chain combines TRBV10-3 with TRBJ2-3; 7 positions agree with TRBD2. The CDR3 runs to 15 residues. The germline V gene encodes CDR1 ENHRY and CDR2 SYGVKD. The V and J ends lost 3 bases and 1 base, in that order; junction bases with no gene match: 4. The CDR3 protein is CAISEASGGTDTQYF. The CDR3 DNA follows: TGTGCCATCAGTGAAGCTAGCGGAGGCACAGATACGCAGTATTTT.

The chain carries TRBV6-5 and TRBJ1-4, with TRBD1 identical over 9 bases. J lost 5 bases, V lost 6 bases, and 1 base had no gene match. This CDR3 comprises 13 residues. The V gene's germline CDR1 is MNHEY and CDR2 SVGAGI. DNA of the CDR3: TGTGCCAGCAGCGACAGGGGGAATGAAAAACTGTTTTTT. Protein: CASSDRGNEKLFF.

V and J are TRBV19 and TRBJ2-5; possibly TRBD1 for D (6 bases). CDR1 is LNHDA and CDR2 is SQIVND in the germline V gene (reference sequence). The CDR3 consists of 13 residues. Trimming removed 9 bases from V and 5 bases from J, with 16 bases in between. This chain's CDR3 is CARWELRGETQYF. The CDR3, as DNA: TGTGCCAGGTGGGAACTAAGGGGGGAGACCCAGTACTTC.

The chain is built from TRBV7-2 and TRBJ1-6; D is possibly TRBD1 (5 bases). In germline, CDR1 is SGHTA, CDR2 FQGNSA. V lost 2 bases, J lost 9 bases, and 17 bases lay in between. The CDR3 has 16 amino acids. CDR3 bases: TGTGCCAGCAGCTTATTGGTCGGCCAGGGTTCTTCACCCCTCCACTTT. This codes for CASSLLVGQGSSPLHF. The variable domain in full, with the rest retrieved from reference TRBV7-2 and TRBJ1-6, is GAGVSQSPSNKVTEKGKDVELRCDPISGHTALYWYRQSLGQGLEFLIYFQGNSAPDKSGLPSDRFSAERTGGSVSTLTIQRTQQEDSAVYLCASSLLVGQGSSPLHFGNGTRLTVT.

The J gene is TRBJ1-2, the V gene TRBV27, with 10 bases matching TRBD1. The V and J ends lost 9 bases and 8 bases, in that order; junction bases with no gene match: 21. The CDR3 extends over 17 amino acids. Looked up from germline, CDR1 is MNHEY and CDR2 is SMNVEV (reference sequence). In DNA, the CDR3 is TGTGCCAGGCCCCTCCGAGCCGGACAGGGGGTATGCTTGGGCTACACCTTC. Amino acid sequence: CARPLRAGQGVCLGYTF.

The rearrangement joins TRBV7-2 to TRBJ1-2; 8 nucleotides align to TRBD1. Germline V gives CDR1 SGHTA, CDR2 FQGNSA. The CDR3 is 18 residues long. Trimming at V came to 3 bases and at J to 0 bases, leaving 12 bases not matched to a gene. Here the CDR3 reads CASSFPTGQASANYGYTF. The CDR3 DNA reads as TGTGCCAGCAGCTTCCCCACGGGACAGGCGTCAGCTAACTATGGCTACACCTTC.

The chain has TRBV7-2 and TRBJ1-3, with D tentatively TRBD1 (5 bases). V was shortened by 1 base and J by 2 bases, with 18 bases between the two germline ends. CDR1 SGHTA and CDR2 FQGNSA come from the germline V gene. The CDR3 is 18 amino acids. The CDR3 spells CASSLGPAGGSTGNTIYF. The CDR3 DNA reads TGTGCCAGCAGCTTAGGTCCTGCGGGGGGTAGTACTGGAAACACCATATATTTT.

This chain uses TRBV3-1 (or the pseudogene TRBV3-2) with TRBJ2-7; D ambiguous. Germline V lookup: CDR1 LGHDT, CDR2 YNNKEL (reference sequence). The CDR3 extends over 14 amino acids. V was pared by 1 base and J by 3 bases, with 10 bases between. Written as DNA, the CDR3 is TGTGCCAGCAGCCAAGGGAGAATGATCTACGAGCAGTACTTC. This sequence encodes CASSQGRMIYEQYF.

Here the CDR3 DNA reads TGTGCCACCAGTGAAGACCTTAGGCCTCTAGCGGGGGGGTACAATGAGCAGTTCTTC. This encodes CATSEDLRPLAGGYNEQFF. The chain links TRBV24-1 to TRBJ2-1; 12 nucleotides align to TRBD2. This CDR3 spans 19 amino acids. V lost 4 bases to trimming and J lost 4 bases; unmatched junction nucleotides: 13. Germline V gene lookup returns CDR1 KGHDR and CDR2 SFDVKD.